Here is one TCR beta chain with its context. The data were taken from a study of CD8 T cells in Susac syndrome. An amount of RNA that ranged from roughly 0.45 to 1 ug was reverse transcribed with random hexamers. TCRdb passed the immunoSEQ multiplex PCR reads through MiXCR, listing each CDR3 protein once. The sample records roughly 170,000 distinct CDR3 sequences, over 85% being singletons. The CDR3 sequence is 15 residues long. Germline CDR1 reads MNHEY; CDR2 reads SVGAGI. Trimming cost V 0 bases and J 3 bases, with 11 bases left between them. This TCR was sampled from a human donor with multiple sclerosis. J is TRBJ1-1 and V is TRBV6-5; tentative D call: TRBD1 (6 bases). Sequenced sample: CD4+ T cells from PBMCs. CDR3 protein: CASSYSRTADTEAFF. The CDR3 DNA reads TGTGCCAGCAGTTACTCGAGGACAGCGGACACTGAAGCTTTCTTT.